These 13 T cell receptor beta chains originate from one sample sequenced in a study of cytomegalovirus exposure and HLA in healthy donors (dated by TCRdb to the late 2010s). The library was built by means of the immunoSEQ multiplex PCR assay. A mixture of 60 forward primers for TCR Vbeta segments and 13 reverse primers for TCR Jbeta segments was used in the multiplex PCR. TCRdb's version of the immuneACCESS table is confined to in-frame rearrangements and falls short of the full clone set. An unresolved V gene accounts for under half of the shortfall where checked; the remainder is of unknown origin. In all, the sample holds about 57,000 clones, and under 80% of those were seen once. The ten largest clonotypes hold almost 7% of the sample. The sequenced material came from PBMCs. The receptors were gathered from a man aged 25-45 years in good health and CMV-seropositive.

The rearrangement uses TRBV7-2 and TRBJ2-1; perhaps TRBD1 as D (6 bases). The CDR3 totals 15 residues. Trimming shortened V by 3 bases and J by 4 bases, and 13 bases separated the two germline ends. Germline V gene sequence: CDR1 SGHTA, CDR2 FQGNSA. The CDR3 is CASSFRTDKYNEQFF. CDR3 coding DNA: TGTGCCAGCAGCTTTAGGACAGATAAATACAATGAGCAGTTCTTC.

CDR3 sequence: CASSPPDSTNTEAFF. DNA of the CDR3: TGTGCCAGCTCACCACCCGACAGTACGAACACTGAAGCTTTCTTT. This sequence joins TRBV18 and TRBJ1-1; possibly TRBD1 for D (5 bases). With 0 bases removed from V and 1 base from J, the gap between germline ends came to 9 bases. In germline, CDR1 is KGHSH, CDR2 LQKENI. The CDR3 spans 15 residues.

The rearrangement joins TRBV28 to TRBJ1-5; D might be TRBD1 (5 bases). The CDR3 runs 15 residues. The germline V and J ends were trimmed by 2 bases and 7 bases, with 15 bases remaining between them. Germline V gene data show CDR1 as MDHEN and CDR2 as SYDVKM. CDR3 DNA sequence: TGTGCCAGCAGTTTAAACCCGACAGCCAGGCAGCCCCAGCATTTT. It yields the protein CASSLNPTARQPQHF.

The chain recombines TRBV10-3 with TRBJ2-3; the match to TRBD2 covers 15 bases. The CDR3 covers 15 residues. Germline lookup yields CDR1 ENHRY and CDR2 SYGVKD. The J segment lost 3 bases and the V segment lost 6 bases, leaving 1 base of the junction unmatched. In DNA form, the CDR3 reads TGTGCCATCAGGGGACTAGCGGGGGGAACAGATACGCAGTATTTT. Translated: CAIRGLAGGTDTQYF.

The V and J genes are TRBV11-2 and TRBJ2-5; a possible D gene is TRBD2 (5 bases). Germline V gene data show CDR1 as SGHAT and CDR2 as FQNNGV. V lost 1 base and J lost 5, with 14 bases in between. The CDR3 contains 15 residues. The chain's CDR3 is CASSLGGPSWETQYF. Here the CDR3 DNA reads TGTGCCAGCAGCTTAGGAGGTCCTAGCTGGGAGACCCAGTACTTC.

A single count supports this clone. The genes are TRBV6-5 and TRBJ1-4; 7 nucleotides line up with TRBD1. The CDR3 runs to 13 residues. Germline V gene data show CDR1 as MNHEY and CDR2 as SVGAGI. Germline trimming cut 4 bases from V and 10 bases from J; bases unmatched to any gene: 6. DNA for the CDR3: TGTGCCAGCAGTTTTGGGACAGTAAGAAAACTGTTTTTT. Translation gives CASSFGTVRKLFF.

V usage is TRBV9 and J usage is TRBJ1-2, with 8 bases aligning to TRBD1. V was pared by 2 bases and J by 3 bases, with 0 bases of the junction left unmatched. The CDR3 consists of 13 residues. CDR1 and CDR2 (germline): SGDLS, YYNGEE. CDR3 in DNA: TGTGCCAGCAGCGTGGGACAGGACTATGGCTACACCTTC. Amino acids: CASSVGQDYGYTF.

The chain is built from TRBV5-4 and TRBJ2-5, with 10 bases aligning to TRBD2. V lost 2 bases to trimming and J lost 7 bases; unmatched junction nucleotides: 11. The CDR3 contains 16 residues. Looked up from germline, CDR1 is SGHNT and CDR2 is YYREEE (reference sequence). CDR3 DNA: TGTGCCAGCAGCTTAAGCGGGGGGGCCGGGCGGGGGACCCAGTACTTC. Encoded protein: CASSLSGGAGRGTQYF. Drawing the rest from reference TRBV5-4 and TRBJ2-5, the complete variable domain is ETGVTQSPTHLIKTRGQQVTLRCSSQSGHNTVSWYQQALGQGPQFIFQYYREEENGRGNFPPRFSGLQFPNYSSELNVNALELDDSALYLCASSLSGGAGRGTQYFGPGTRLLVL.

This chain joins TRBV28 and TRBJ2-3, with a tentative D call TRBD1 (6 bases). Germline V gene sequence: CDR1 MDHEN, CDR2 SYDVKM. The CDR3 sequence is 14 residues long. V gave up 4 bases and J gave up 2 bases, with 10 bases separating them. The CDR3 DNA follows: TGTGCCAGCAGTTCGGACAGTACCACAGATACGCAGTATTTT. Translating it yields CASSSDSTTDTQYF. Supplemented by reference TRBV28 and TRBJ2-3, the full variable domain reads DVKVTQSSRYLVKRTGEKVFLECVQDMDHENMFWYRQDPGLGLRLIYFSYDVKMKEKGDIPEGYSVSREKKERFSLILESASTNQTSMYLCASSSDSTTDTQYFGPGTRLTVL.

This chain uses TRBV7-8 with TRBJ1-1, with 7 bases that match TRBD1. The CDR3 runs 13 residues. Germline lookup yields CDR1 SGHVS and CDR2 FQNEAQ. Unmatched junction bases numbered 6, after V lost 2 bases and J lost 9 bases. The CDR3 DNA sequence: TGTGCCAGCAGCTTACCACCAGGGGGTCAAGCTTTCTTT. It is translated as CASSLPPGGQAFF.

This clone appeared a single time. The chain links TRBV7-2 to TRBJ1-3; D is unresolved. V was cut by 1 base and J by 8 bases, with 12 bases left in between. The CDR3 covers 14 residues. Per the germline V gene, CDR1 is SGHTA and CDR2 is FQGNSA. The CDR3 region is CASSLGSSGYTIYF. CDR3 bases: TGTGCCAGCAGCTTAGGGTCCTCCGGGTACACCATATATTTT.

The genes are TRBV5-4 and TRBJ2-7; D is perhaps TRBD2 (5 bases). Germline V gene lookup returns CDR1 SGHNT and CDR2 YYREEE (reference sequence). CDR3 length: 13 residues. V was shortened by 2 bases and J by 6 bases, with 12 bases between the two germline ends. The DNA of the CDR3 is TGTGCCAGCAGCTTTAGAGACGGGGTCGAGCAGTACTTC. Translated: CASSFRDGVEQYF.

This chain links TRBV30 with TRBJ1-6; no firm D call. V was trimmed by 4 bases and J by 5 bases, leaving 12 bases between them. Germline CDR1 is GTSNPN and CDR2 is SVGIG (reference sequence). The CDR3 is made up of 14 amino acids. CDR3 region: CAWIPKYNNSPLHF. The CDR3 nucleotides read TGTGCCTGGATTCCAAAGTACAATAATTCACCCCTCCACTTT.